This paragraph covers one T cell receptor (beta chain) sequence. The source of the sample is a study of blood T cell repertoires in COVID-19. Study context: The United States, Italy and Spain provided the acute and convalescent COVID-19 samples. T cells, B-cell-depleted T cells, or PBMCs provided the cDNA or gDNA that served as material.

Some clones are missing from TCRdb's copy, which holds only in-frame ones; the method was immunoSEQ multiplex PCR. The sample consists of about 180,000 clones, 88% of them appearing once. V lost 5 bases and J lost 4, with 17 bases in between. This CDR3 contains 15 residues. CDR1 MNHEY and CDR2 SMNVEV come from the germline V gene (reference sequence). The sample consisted of PBMCs or T cells enriched from blood (not recorded which). This chain uses TRBV27 with TRBJ1-2; unclear D gene. The origin of this receptor is a young woman who had recovered from COVID-19. CDR3 sequence reads: CASSPDHLPGYGYTF. CDR3 in DNA: TGTGCCAGCAGTCCCGACCACCTCCCGGGCTATGGCTACACCTTC.